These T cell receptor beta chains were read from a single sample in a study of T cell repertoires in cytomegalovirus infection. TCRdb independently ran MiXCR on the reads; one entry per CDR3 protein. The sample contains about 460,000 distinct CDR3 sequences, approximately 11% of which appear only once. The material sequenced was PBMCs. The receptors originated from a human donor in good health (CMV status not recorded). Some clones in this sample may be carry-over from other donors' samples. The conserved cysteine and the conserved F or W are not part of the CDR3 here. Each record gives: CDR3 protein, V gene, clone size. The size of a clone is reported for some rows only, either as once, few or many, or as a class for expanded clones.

cdr3_aa: ASSQVAESSYNEQF
v_call: TRBV4-2
clone_size: many

cdr3_aa: ASSPAGSLLGEQY
v_call: TRBV7-9
clone_size: many

cdr3_aa: ASSSMGIYTEAF
v_call: TRBV12-3/TRBV12-4
clone_size: many

cdr3_aa: ASSIGSGGYEQY
v_call: TRBV19
clone_size: many

cdr3_aa: ASSFRPSGRRDEQY
v_call: TRBV7-8
clone_size: many

cdr3_aa: ASSSTSGRRSWNEQF
v_call: TRBV28
clone_size: many

cdr3_aa: ASTLAGGQETQY
v_call: TRBV6-2/TRBV6-3
clone_size: many

cdr3_aa: ASSVDGDQPQH
v_call: TRBV6-1
clone_size: many

cdr3_aa: ASSSGRLSYEQY
v_call: TRBV7-2
clone_size: many

cdr3_aa: ASRTSLEQY
v_call: TRBV28
clone_size: few

cdr3_aa: ATSDTGQGGTETQY
v_call: TRBV24-1
clone_size: few

cdr3_aa: ASSEALGPGHPSPLH
v_call: TRBV2
clone_size: many

cdr3_aa: ASSYLGESPYEQY
v_call: TRBV6-5
clone_size: -

cdr3_aa: AWSQGLAGAYEQF
v_call: TRBV30
clone_size: many

cdr3_aa: ASSLTPGQSRRAYGYT
v_call: TRBV5-4
clone_size: many

cdr3_aa: AWSLAKNEQF
v_call: TRBV30
clone_size: -

cdr3_aa: ASRDRYTEAF
v_call: TRBV6-1
clone_size: many

cdr3_aa: ASSPDFLVRGTEAF
v_call: TRBV5-4
clone_size: many

cdr3_aa: ASSLSGLAGRNEQF
v_call: TRBV12-3/TRBV12-4
clone_size: many

cdr3_aa: SATRQETQY
v_call: TRBV20-1
clone_size: -

cdr3_aa: ATETGATNTEAF
v_call: TRBV19
clone_size: many

cdr3_aa: ASTARTGNTIY
v_call: TRBV19
clone_size: many

cdr3_aa: ASSFGATGNTIY
v_call: TRBV5-1
clone_size: -

cdr3_aa: ASSPQREGSYWDTGELF
v_call: TRBV7-8
clone_size: many

cdr3_aa: SVEEGYRGAHT
v_call: TRBV29-1
clone_size: many

cdr3_aa: ASTGDRGNYGYT
v_call: TRBV19
clone_size: many